These 11 T cell receptor beta chains were all obtained from the same sample, sequenced in a study of T cells after yellow fever vaccination. TCRdb analysed the 5' RACE reads with MiXCR anew, one entry per CDR3 protein. Of hundreds of thousands of distinct CDR3 sequences listed, roughly 14% are singletons. Sequences were derived from PBMCs, sampled on the day of the yellow fever booster vaccination. The receptors shown here come from a man younger than 45 who received the YFV17D yellow fever vaccine.

The V and J genes are TRBV14 and TRBJ2-3; D call uncertain. The CDR3 loop spans 14 amino acids. CDR1 and CDR2 (germline): SGHDN, FVKESK. V lost 1 base and J 6 bases, leaving 11 bases between the germline ends. CDR3 bases: TGTGCCAGCAGCCAAGCTTTACCCCGGGATACGCAGTATTTT. Translating gives CASSQALPRDTQYF.

The V and J genes are TRBV20-1 and TRBJ1-6; D possibly corresponds to TRBD1 (6 bases). CDR3 length: 13 residues. V shed 4 bases and J shed 10 bases, with 14 bases lying between them. Germline CDR1 reads DFQATT; CDR2 reads SNEGSKA (reference sequence). CDR3 in DNA: TGCAGTGCTACCAGACAGGTCGAATCACCCCTCCACTTT. Translated: CSATRQVESPLHF.

This clonotype was observed a handful of times. The chain carries TRBV11-1 and TRBJ2-1; D call uncertain. This CDR3 contains 14 residues. Germline V gene sequence: CDR1 SGHAT, CDR2 FQDESV (reference sequence). Trimming took 1 base from V and 5 from J, leaving 9 bases between them. The CDR3 nucleotides are TGTGCCAGCAGCTTAGGGAACTTTCACAATGAGCAGTTCTTC. Translating it yields CASSLGNFHNEQFF.

This chain uses TRBV20-1 with TRBJ2-1, with D perhaps matching TRBD2 (5 bases). CDR3 length: 11 amino acids. The V gene lost 7 bases and the J gene lost 9 bases, with 13 bases spanning the gap. Germline V gene data show CDR1 as DFQATT and CDR2 as SNEGSKA (reference sequence). The CDR3, as DNA: TGCAGTGTGGCCCGTGAGGGTGAGCAGTTCTTC. It translates to CSVAREGEQFF.

In this sample, this clonotype turned up a few times. The chain recombines TRBV10-3 with TRBJ2-7, with D possibly being TRBD1 or TRBD2 (5 bases each). Deletions cut 0 bases from V and 0 bases from J, with 12 bases between. The CDR3 runs to 16 residues. Germline CDR1 and CDR2: ENHRY and SYGVKD. Here the CDR3 DNA reads TGTGCCATCAGTGAGTCGCTCCGGGACCTCTCCTACGAGCAGTACTTC. Translation: CAISESLRDLSYEQYF.

This clonotype occurred a few times. The genes are TRBV20-1 and TRBJ2-3, with 7 bases matching TRBD1. Germline loops: CDR1 DFQATT, CDR2 SNEGSKA (reference sequence). Unmatched junction bases numbered 4, after V lost 1 base and J lost 3 bases. This CDR3 is built from 14 residues. The CDR3 DNA reads TGCAGTGCTAGAGTACAGGGGTGGACAGATACGCAGTATTTT. Amino acids: CSARVQGWTDTQYF.

The rearrangement uses TRBV10-2 and TRBJ2-1, with D possibly being TRBD2 (5 bases). The germline V gene encodes CDR1 WSHSY and CDR2 SAAADI. V gave up 6 bases and J gave up 3 bases, with 12 bases separating them. This CDR3 has 14 residues. The DNA for the CDR3 is TGCGCCAGCAGCGGGAAAGTAGGCTACAATGAGCAGTTCTTC. Encoded protein: CASSGKVGYNEQFF.

V and J are TRBV28 and TRBJ1-2; D possibly corresponds to TRBD1 (6 bases). Looked up from germline, CDR1 is MDHEN and CDR2 is SYDVKM. V was clipped by 4 bases and J by 7 bases, with 10 bases between them. This CDR3 contains 12 residues. This chain's CDR3 is CASSWGPSGYTF. As DNA, the CDR3 is TGTGCCAGCAGTTGGGGGCCGAGTGGCTACACCTTC.

This clonotype has only a few counts. J is TRBJ2-3 and V is TRBV10-1, with 11 bases lining up with TRBD1. Per the germline V gene, CDR1 is WNHNN and CDR2 is SYGVQD (reference sequence). The CDR3 has 16 residues. With 4 bases clipped from V and 2 bases from J, the junction kept 5 bases outside the gene matches. The CDR3 region is CASSGGDRGYTDTQYF. The CDR3 nucleotides are TGCGCCAGCAGTGGCGGGGACAGGGGGTACACAGATACGCAGTATTTT.

For this clonotype: A junction end diverges from the germline sequence, so it may reflect a read error. The rearrangement uses TRBV5-1 and TRBJ2-1; 12 bases fit TRBD2. CDR1 is SGHRS, CDR2 YFSETQ, per germline. This CDR3 is 14 amino acids long. CDR3 DNA: TGCGCCAGCAGCTTGGAGACTAGCGGGAGAAGTTGGGTCTTC. This gives the protein CASSLETSGRSWVF.

This clonotype was observed at least ten times. This chain links TRBV7-6 with TRBJ2-5; D remains ambiguous. With 0 bases removed from V and 11 bases from J, the gap between germline ends came to 13 bases. This CDR3 has 13 residues. The germline V gene encodes CDR1 SGHVS and CDR2 FNYEAQ. The CDR3 nucleotides are TGTGCCAGCAGCTTAGCAGCCCGCTGGGCGCAGTACTTC. Translated: CASSLAARWAQYF.